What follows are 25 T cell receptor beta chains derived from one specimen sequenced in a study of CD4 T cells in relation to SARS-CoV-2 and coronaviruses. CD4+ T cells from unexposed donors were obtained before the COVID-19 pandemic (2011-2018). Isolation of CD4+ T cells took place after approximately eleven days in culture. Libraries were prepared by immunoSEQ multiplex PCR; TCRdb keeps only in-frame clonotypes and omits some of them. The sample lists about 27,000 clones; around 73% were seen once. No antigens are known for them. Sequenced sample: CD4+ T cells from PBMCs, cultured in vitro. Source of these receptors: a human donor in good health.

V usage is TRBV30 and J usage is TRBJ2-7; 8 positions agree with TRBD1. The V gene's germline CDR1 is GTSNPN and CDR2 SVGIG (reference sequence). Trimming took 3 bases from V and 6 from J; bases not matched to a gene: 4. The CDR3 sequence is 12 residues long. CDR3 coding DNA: TGTGCCTGGAGAATGACAGGGGCCGAGCAGTACTTC. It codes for CAWRMTGAEQYF.

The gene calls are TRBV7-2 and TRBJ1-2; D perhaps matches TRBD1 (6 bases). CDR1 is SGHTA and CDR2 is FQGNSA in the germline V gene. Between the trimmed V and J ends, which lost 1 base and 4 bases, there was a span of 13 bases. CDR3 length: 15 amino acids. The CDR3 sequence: CASSLGTGTGYGYTF. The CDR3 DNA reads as TGTGCCAGCAGCTTAGGTACAGGGACCGGCTATGGCTACACCTTC.

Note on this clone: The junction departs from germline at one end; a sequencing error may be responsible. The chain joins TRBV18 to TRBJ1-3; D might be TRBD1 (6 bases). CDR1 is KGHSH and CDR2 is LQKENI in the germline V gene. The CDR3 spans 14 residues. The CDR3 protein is CASSPLTGAIPSDF. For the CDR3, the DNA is TGTGCCAGCTCACCACTTACGGGGGCAATTCCTTCGGATTTT.

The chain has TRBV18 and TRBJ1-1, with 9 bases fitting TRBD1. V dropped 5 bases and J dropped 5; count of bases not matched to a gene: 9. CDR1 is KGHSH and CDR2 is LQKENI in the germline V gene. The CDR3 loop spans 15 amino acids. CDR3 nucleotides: TGTGCCAGCTCAACAATAATTGGACAGGGGACTGAAGCTTTCTTT. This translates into CASSTIIGQGTEAFF.

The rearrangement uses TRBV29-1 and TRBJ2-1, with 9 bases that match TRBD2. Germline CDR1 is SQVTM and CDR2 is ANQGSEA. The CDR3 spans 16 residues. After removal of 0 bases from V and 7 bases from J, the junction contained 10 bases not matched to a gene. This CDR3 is CSVEDRRGRARNEQFF. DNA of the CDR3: TGCAGCGTTGAAGATCGTCGCGGGAGGGCCCGGAATGAGCAGTTCTTC.

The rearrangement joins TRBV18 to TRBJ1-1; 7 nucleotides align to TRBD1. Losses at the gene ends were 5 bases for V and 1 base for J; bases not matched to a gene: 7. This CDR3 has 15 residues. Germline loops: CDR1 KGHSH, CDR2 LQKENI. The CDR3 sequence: CASSSKQGKNTEAFF. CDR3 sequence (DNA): TGTGCCAGCTCATCCAAACAGGGGAAGAACACTGAAGCTTTCTTT. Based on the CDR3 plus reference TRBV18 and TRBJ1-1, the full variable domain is NAGVMQNPRHLVRRRGQEARLRCSPMKGHSHVYWYRQLPEEGLKFMVYLQKENIIDESGMPKERFSAEFPKEGPSILRIQQVVRGDSAAYFCASSSKQGKNTEAFFGQGTRLTVV.

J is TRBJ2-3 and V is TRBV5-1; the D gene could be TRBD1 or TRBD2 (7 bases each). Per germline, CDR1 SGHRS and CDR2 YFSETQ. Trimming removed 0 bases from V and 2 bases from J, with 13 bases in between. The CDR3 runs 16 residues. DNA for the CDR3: TGCGCCAGCAGCTTGGAGGGGAGGGGGCCCACAGATACGCAGTATTTT. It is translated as CASSLEGRGPTDTQYF. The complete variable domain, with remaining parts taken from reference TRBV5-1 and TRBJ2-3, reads KAGVTQTPRYLIKTRGQQVTLSCSPISGHRSVSWYQQTPGQGLQFLFEYFSETQRNKGNFPGRFSGRQFSNSRSEMNVSTLELGDSALYLCASSLEGRGPTDTQYFGPGTRLTVL.

CDR3 protein: CASSLQDNQPQHF. CDR3 DNA sequence: TGTGCCAGCAGTTTGCAGGACAATCAGCCCCAGCATTTT. V usage is TRBV12-3 or TRBV12-4 and J usage is TRBJ1-5; D remains unclear. Trimming took off 3 bases at V and 3 bases at J, with 6 bases between the two ends. The CDR3 has 13 residues.

The CDR3: CASSLGSGQGGGYTF. The CDR3 DNA reads as TGCGCCAGCAGCTTGGGGTCGGGACAGGGAGGTGGCTACACCTTC. The chain recombines TRBV5-1 with TRBJ1-2; 9 nucleotides match TRBD1. This CDR3 comprises 15 residues. With V trimmed by 0 bases and J by 7 bases, 7 bases remained unmatched. Germline values: CDR1 SGHRS, CDR2 YFSETQ.

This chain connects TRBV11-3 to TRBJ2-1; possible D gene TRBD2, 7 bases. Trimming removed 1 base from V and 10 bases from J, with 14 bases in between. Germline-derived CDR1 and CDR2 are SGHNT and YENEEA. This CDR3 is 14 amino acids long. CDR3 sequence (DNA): TGTGCCAGCAGCTTAGGGATGGAGGGGGGGGAGCAGTTCTTC. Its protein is CASSLGMEGGEQFF.

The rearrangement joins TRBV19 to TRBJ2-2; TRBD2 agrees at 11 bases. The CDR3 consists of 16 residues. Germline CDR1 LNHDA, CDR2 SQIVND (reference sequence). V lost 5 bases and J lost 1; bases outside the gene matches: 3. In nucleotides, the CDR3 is TGTGCCAGTAGTGTAACTAGCGGGAGGAACACCGGGGAGCTGTTTTTT. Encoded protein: CASSVTSGRNTGELFF.

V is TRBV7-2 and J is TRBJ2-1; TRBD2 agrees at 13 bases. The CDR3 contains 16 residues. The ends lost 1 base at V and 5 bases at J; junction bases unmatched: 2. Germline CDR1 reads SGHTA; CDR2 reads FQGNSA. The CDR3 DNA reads TGTGCCAGCAGCTTAGGACTAGCGGGGGGCAACAATGAGCAGTTCTTC. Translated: CASSLGLAGGNNEQFF.

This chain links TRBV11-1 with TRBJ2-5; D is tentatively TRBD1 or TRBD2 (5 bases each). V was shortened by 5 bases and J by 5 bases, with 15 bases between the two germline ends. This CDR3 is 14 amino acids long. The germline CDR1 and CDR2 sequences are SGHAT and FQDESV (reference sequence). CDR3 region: CASSPELWGETQYF. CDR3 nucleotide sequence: TGTGCCAGCAGCCCAGAACTTTGGGGGGAGACCCAGTACTTC.

For the CDR3, the DNA is TGTGCCAGCAGCCGAGGCGAGGGGCGCACAGATACGCAGTATTTT. Translation gives CASSRGEGRTDTQYF. The chain links TRBV14 to TRBJ2-3; D may match TRBD1 or TRBD2 (5 bases each). The V and J ends lost 4 bases and 1 base respectively, with 12 bases between them. Germline V gene lookup returns CDR1 SGHDN and CDR2 FVKESK. The CDR3 runs to 15 residues. Full variable domain (remainder filled in from reference TRBV14 and TRBJ2-3): EAGVTQFPSHSVIEKGQTVTLRCDPISGHDNLYWYRRVMGKEIKFLLHFVKESKQDESGMPNNRFLAERTGGTYSTLKVQPAELEDSGVYFCASSRGEGRTDTQYFGPGTRLTVL.

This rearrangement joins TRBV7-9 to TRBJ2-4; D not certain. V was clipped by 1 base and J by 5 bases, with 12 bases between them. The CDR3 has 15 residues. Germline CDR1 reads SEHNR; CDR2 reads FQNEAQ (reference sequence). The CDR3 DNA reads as TGTGCCAGCAGCTTAGGTAGGGCATCGGAAAACATTCAGTACTTC. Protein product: CASSLGRASENIQYF.

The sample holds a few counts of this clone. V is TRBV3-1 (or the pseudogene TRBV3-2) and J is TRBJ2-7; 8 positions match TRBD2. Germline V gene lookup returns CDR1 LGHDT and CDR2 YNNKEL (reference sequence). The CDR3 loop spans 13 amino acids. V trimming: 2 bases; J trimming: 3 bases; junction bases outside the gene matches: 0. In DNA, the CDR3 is TGTGCCAGCAGCCAACGGGGGGGCTACGAGCAGTACTTC. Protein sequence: CASSQRGGYEQYF.

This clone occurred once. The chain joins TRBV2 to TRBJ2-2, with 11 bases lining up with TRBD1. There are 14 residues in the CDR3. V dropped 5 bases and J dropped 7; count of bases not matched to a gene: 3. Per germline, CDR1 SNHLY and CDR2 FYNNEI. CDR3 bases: TGTGCCAGCAGTTGGACAGGGGGCAACGGGGAGCTGTTTTTT. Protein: CASSWTGGNGELFF.

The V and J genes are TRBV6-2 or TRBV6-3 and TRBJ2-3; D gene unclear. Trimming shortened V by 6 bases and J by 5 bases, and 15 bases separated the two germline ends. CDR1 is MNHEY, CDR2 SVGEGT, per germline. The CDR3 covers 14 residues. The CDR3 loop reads CASSDSLAIDTQYF. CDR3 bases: TGTGCCAGCAGCGATAGCTTGGCAATAGATACGCAGTATTTT.

CDR3 DNA: TGCGCCAGCAGCCACGGACTAGCGGGGGGCCGGGATACGCAGTATTTT. Its protein is CASSHGLAGGRDTQYF. The V gene is TRBV5-1, the J gene TRBJ2-3; 14 bases fit TRBD2. Per germline, CDR1 SGHRS and CDR2 YFSETQ. The CDR3 has 16 amino acids. Germline trimming cut 4 bases from V and 6 bases from J; bases unmatched to any gene: 7.

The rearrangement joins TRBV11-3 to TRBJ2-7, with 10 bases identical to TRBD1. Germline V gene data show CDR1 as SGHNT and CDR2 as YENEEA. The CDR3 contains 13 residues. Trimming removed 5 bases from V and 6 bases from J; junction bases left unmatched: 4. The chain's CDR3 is CASSTRQGAEQYF. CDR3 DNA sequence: TGTGCCAGCAGCACCCGACAGGGGGCCGAGCAGTACTTC.

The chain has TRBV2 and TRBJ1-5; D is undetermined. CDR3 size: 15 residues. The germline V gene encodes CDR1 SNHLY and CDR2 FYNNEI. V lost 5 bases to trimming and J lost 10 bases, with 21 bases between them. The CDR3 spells CASSPPLGTKSPQHF. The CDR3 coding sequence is TGTGCCAGCAGTCCCCCGCTGGGCACCAAATCTCCCCAGCATTTT.

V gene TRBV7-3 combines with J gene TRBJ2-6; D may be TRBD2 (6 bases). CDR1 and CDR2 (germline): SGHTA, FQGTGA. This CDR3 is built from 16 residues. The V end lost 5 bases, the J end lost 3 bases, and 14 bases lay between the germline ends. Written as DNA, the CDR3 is TGTGCCAGCAGCCGCGATGGAGGGGTTGGGGCCAACGTCCTGACTTTC. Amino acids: CASSRDGGVGANVLTF.

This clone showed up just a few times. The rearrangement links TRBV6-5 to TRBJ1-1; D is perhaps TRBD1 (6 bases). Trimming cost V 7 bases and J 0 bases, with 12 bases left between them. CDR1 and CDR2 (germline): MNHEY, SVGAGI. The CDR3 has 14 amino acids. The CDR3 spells CASIGQMMNTEAFF. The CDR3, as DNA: TGTGCCAGCATCGGACAGATGATGAACACTGAAGCTTTCTTT.

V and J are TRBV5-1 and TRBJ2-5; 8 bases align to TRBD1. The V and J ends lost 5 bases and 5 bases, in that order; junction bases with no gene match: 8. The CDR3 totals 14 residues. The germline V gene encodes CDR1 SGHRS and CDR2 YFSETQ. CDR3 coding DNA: TGCGCCAGCAGACCTTCAGGGGGCGCGGAGACCCAGTACTTC. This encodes CASRPSGGAETQYF.

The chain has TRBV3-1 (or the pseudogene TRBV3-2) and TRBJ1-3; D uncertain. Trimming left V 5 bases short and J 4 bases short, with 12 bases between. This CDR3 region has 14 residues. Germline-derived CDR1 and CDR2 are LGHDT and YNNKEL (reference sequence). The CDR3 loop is CASSATVTGNTIYF. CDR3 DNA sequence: TGTGCCAGCAGCGCCACTGTCACCGGAAACACCATATATTTT.